This TCR beta chain was identified in a study of T cells after posttransplantation cyclophosphamide. Germline CDR1 and CDR2: LNHDA and SQIVND (reference sequence). J was trimmed by 3 bases and V by 8 bases; bases with no gene match: 10. This CDR3 spans 15 amino acids. Study outcomes and limitations: Skin or GI-infiltrating T cells shared few TRB sequences with blood.

Sequenced by immunoSEQ multiplex PCR; TCRdb stores in-frame clones only, minus some. The sample records 11,000 or so clones, 85% to 95% being singletons. Concerning this clone itself: The antigen remains unidentified.

The chain recombines TRBV19 with TRBJ1-1, with TRBD1 matching over 9 bases. This TCR was recovered from a young man in good health and a related stem cell transplant donor. Material for sequencing was naive CD8+ T cells sorted from PBMCs. The CDR3 protein is CASLENRGRDTEAFF. DNA of the CDR3: TGTGCCAGTTTGGAGAACAGGGGGCGGGACACTGAAGCTTTCTTT.